One and the same sample provided the 15 T cell receptor beta chains below, sequenced in a study of blood T cell repertoires in COVID-19. This table comes from immunoSEQ multiplex PCR, and its TCRdb copy is limited to in-frame clones, with some not included. The sample has approximately 300,000 clones; roughly nine tenths are singletons. What was sequenced was peripheral blood. Source of these receptors: a woman in her thirties with COVID-19, enrolled during active disease.

This chain links TRBV2 with TRBJ2-4; TRBD1 matches at 10 bases. After removal of 3 bases from V and 8 bases from J, the junction contained 4 bases not matched to a gene. Germline CDR1 reads SNHLY; CDR2 reads FYNNEI. This CDR3 spans 14 amino acids. The CDR3 protein is CASSDGDRGYIQYF. The CDR3 coding sequence is TGTGCCAGCAGTGATGGGGACAGGGGATACATTCAGTACTTC. The full variable domain, its missing parts supplied by reference TRBV2 and TRBJ2-4, is EPEVTQTPSHQVTQMGQEVILRCVPISNHLYFYWYRQILGQKVEFLVSFYNNEISEKSEIFDDQFSVERPDGSNFTLKIRSTKLEDSAMYFCASSDGDRGYIQYFGAGTRLSVL.

J is TRBJ2-1 and V is TRBV19; a weak D match, TRBD1 (6 bases). Deletions cut 5 bases from V and 5 bases from J, with 19 bases between. Germline values: CDR1 LNHDA, CDR2 SQIVND (reference sequence). This CDR3 has 16 residues. The CDR3 DNA sequence: TGTGCCAGTAGTCTGGGTGCTTACAGGGTTGACAATGAGCAGTTCTTC. As protein: CASSLGAYRVDNEQFF.

The rearrangement links TRBV7-9 to TRBJ1-2; TRBD1 matches 7 bases. The CDR3 is 13 amino acids. V was pared by 6 bases and J by 4 bases, with 5 bases of the junction left unmatched. The germline V gene has CDR1 SEHNR and CDR2 FQNEAQ (reference sequence). The CDR3 DNA is TGTGCCAGCAGGGGCCGACAGGGCTATGGCTACACCTTC. Its translation is CASRGRQGYGYTF.

The gene calls are TRBV7-9 and TRBJ2-1, with a weak D call TRBD2 (6 bases). The V gene's germline CDR1 is SEHNR and CDR2 FQNEAQ (reference sequence). Trimming took off 5 bases at V and 6 bases at J, with 14 bases between the two ends. The CDR3 contains 14 residues. The CDR3 protein is CASSVEGLINEQFF. In DNA, the CDR3 is TGTGCCAGCAGCGTAGAGGGACTCATCAATGAGCAGTTCTTC.

This clone was seen repeatedly, ten times or more. CDR3 coding DNA: TGTGCCAGCAGTGACAGCGAAAGGGGCTCCTACAATGAGCAGTTCTTC. This sequence encodes CASSDSERGSYNEQFF. The chain recombines TRBV6-4 with TRBJ2-1, with TRBD1 as a possible D gene (5 bases). V was trimmed by 2 bases and J by 0 bases, leaving 11 bases between them. The CDR3 sequence is 16 residues long. In germline, CDR1 is MRHNA, CDR2 SNTAGT.

The CDR3 loop is CASRRTRMNTEAFF. For the CDR3, the DNA is TGTGCCAGCAGACGGACAAGGATGAACACTGAAGCTTTCTTT. This chain uses TRBV28 with TRBJ1-1, with D possibly being TRBD1 (5 bases). The CDR3 extends over 14 amino acids. V shed 6 bases and J shed 0 bases, with 11 bases lying between them. Per germline, CDR1 MDHEN and CDR2 SYDVKM.

This chain joins TRBV7-9 and TRBJ2-1; 11 bases match TRBD2. Per germline, CDR1 SEHNR and CDR2 FQNEAQ (reference sequence). V lost 7 bases, J lost 4 bases, and 6 bases stayed unmatched. This CDR3 comprises 15 residues. The CDR3 reads CASTFSGGVYNEQFF. CDR3 DNA: TGTGCCAGCACCTTTAGCGGGGGGGTTTACAATGAGCAGTTCTTC. The whole variable domain, filled in from reference TRBV7-9 and TRBJ2-1, reads DTGVSQNPRHKITKRGQNVTFRCDPISEHNRLYWYRQTLGQGPEFLTYFQNEAQLEKSRLLSDRFSAERPKGSFSTLEIQRTEQGDSAMYLCASTFSGGVYNEQFFGPGTRLTVL.

The chain links TRBV6-6 to TRBJ2-3, with D hard to call. Germline V gene sequence: CDR1 MNHNY, CDR2 SVGAGI (reference sequence). The CDR3 is 14 amino acids. V was clipped by 2 bases and J by 3 bases, with 9 bases between them. The CDR3 loop reads CASSYRPATDTQYF. CDR3 nucleotides: TGTGCCAGCAGTTACCGGCCAGCGACAGATACGCAGTATTTT.

This clone was detected only once. The chain employs TRBV5-1 and TRBJ1-2, with TRBD1 matching over 7 bases. Trimming took 2 bases from V and 6 from J; bases not matched to a gene: 7. Germline CDR1 SGHRS, CDR2 YFSETQ. This CDR3 has 14 residues. CDR3 in DNA: TGCGCCAGCAGCTTAGGGCAGGGGGTAGATGGCTACACCTTC. Its protein is CASSLGQGVDGYTF.

This chain joins TRBV12-1 and TRBJ2-7; the DNA was not used to check the table's D call, TRBD2. TRBV12-1 is tagged as a pseudogene. This CDR3 is built from 17 residues. CDR3 sequence reads: CASRYSPGTRIHYEQYF. In DNA form, the CDR3 reads TGTGCCAGCCGATACTCCCCCGGGACTAGGATCCACTACGAGCAGTACTTC.

The count of this clone is one. V gene TRBV6-5 combines with J gene TRBJ2-7; maybe TRBD1 (5 bases). Germline V gene data show CDR1 as MNHEY and CDR2 as SVGAGI. The CDR3 has 13 amino acids. Trimming shortened V by 6 bases and J by 4 bases, and 13 bases separated the two germline ends. The CDR3 reads CASSMRQIYEQYV. The DNA for the CDR3 is TGTGCCAGCAGCATGAGACAGATTTACGAGCAGTACGTC.

The CDR3: CASSYFGTGMYEQYF. DNA of the CDR3: TGTGCCAGCAGTTACTTCGGGACAGGGATGTACGAGCAGTACTTC. This rearrangement joins TRBV6-6 to TRBJ2-7, with 9 bases matching TRBD1. The CDR3 has 15 amino acids. V gave up 1 base and J gave up 4 bases; unmatched junction bases: 5. Germline CDR1 and CDR2: MNHNY and SVGAGI (reference sequence).

The rearrangement links TRBV5-4 to TRBJ1-1; D perhaps matches TRBD1 (5 bases). This CDR3 has 14 amino acids. In germline, CDR1 is SGHNT, CDR2 YYREEE (reference sequence). Trimming left V 4 bases short and J 5 bases short, with 15 bases between. The CDR3 sequence: CASSPDKGSTEAFF. The CDR3 DNA reads as TGTGCCAGCAGCCCGGATAAGGGGTCAACTGAAGCTTTCTTT.

V gene TRBV11-3 combines with J gene TRBJ2-1, with D tentatively TRBD1 (5 bases). This CDR3 has 15 residues. V lost 3 bases to trimming and J lost 0 bases, with 9 bases between them. Per the germline V gene, CDR1 is SGHNT and CDR2 is YENEEA. CDR3 protein: CASSLTALSYNEQFF. The CDR3, as DNA: TGTGCCAGCAGCTTGACAGCTCTCTCCTACAATGAGCAGTTCTTC.

The CDR3 is CASSPNRGGTGELFF. CDR3 nucleotide sequence: TGTGCCAGCAGTCCCAACAGGGGGGGCACCGGGGAGCTGTTTTTT. The V and J genes are TRBV6-5 and TRBJ2-2, with a tentative D call TRBD1 (8 bases). This CDR3 is 15 amino acids long. V dropped 5 bases and J dropped 4 bases, with 14 bases sitting between them. CDR1 MNHEY and CDR2 SVGAGI come from the germline V gene.